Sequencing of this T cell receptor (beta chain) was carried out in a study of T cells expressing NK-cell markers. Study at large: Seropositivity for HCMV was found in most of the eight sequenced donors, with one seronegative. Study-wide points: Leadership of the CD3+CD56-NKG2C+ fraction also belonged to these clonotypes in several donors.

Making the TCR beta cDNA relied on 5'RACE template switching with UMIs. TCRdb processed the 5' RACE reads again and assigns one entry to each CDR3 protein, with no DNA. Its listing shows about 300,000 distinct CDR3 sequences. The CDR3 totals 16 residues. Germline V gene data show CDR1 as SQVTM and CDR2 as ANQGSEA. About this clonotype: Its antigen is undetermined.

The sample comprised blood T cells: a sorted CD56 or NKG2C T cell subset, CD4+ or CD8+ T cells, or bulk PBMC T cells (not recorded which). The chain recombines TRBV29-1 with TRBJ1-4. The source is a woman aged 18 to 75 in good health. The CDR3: CSVEDPKSSTNEKLFF.